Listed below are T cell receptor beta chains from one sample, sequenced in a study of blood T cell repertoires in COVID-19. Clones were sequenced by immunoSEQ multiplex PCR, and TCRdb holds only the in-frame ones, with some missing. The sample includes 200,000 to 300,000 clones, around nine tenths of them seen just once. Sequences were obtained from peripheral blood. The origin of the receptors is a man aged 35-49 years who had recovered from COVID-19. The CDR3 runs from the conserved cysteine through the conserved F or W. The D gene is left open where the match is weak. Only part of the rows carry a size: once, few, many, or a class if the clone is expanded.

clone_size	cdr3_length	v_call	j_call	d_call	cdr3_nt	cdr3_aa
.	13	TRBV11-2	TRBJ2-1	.	TGTGCCAGCAGCTTGCAGGGCCCTCATGAGCAGTTCTTC	CASSLQGPHEQFF
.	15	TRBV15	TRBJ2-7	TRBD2	TGTGCCACCAGCAGATCGGGGCGGGGGGCCTACGAGCAGTACTTC	CATSRSGRGAYEQYF
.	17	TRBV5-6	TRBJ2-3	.	TGTGCCAGCAGCCCCACCGCGGGGTTACCTAGCACAGATACGCAGTATTTT	CASSPTAGLPSTDTQYF
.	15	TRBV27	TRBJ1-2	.	TGTGCCAGCAGTTTACTCGCGGGAGTTCCGGATGGCTACACCTTC	CASSLLAGVPDGYTF
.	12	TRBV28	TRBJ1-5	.	TGTGCCAGCGGCGAGGGTAGGCAGCCCCAGCATTTT	CASGEGRQPQHF
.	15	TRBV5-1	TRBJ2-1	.	TGCGCCAGCAGCTTGGTCCCGGTGGGGCAAAATGAGCAGTTCTTC	CASSLVPVGQNEQFF
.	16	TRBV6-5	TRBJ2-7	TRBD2	TGTGCCAGCAGCTACACCGGGACTAGCGGCTCCTACGAGCAGTACTTC	CASSYTGTSGSYEQYF
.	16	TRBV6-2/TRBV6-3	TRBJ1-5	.	TGTGCCAGCAGTTACTCCGCAGGTCTTAGCAATCAGCCCCAGCATTTT	CASSYSAGLSNQPQHF
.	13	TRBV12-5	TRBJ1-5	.	TGTGCTAGTGGTCTATATAGCAATCAGCCCCAGCATTTT	CASGLYSNQPQHF
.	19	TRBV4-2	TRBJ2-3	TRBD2	TGTGCCAGCAGCCAAGAGGAATCTAGCGGGAGGGCCCTCATTGATACGCAGTATTTT	CASSQEESSGRALIDTQYF
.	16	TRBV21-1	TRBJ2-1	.	TGTGCCAGCGCCCAAGGGGGACTAGCGGATTACAATGAGCAGTTCTTC	CASAQGGLADYNEQFF
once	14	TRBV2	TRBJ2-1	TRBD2	TGTGCCAGCCCCGGAAGCGGGAGGTACAATGAGCAGTTCTTC	CASPGSGRYNEQFF
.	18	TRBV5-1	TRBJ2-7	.	TGCGCCAGCAGCTTGGAGCCAGGGGGACGGGGGAGCTCCTACGAGCAGTACTTC	CASSLEPGGRGSSYEQYF
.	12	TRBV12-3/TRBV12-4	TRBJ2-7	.	TGTGCCAGCAGTTTAGTACTGGCAGACAGGTACTTC	CASSLVLADRYF
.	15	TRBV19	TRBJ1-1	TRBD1	TGTGCCAGTACCCGAGTAGGGACAGGGGGCACTGAAGCTTTCTTT	CASTRVGTGGTEAFF
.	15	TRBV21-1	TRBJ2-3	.	TGTGCCAGCAGCCCGGGACTAGCGGCACTAGATACGCAGTATTTT	CASSPGLAALDTQYF
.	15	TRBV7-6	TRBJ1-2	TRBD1	TGTGCCAGCAGCTTAGACGGGACAGGGGACTATGGCTACACCTTC	CASSLDGTGDYGYTF
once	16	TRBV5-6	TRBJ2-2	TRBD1	TGTGCCAGCAGCCCGCTGGACAGGGGGATAACCGGGGAGCTGTTTTTT	CASSPLDRGITGELFF
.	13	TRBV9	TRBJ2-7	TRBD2	TGTGCCAGCAGCCGGGACTACATCTACGAGCAGTACTTC	CASSRDYIYEQYF
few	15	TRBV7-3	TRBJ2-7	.	TGTGCCAGCAGTGAGGCTATCGGCTCTAACTACGAGCAGTACTTC	CASSEAIGSNYEQYF
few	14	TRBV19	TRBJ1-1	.	TGTGCCACGCGACCAGGGGACATGAACACTGAAGCTTTCTTT	CATRPGDMNTEAFF
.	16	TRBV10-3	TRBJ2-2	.	TGTGCCATCAGTGAGAGGGGGGGAGCCAACACCGGGGAGCTGTTTTTT	CAISERGGANTGELFF
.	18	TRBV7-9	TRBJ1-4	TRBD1	TGTGCCAGCAGCCAGCAATGGGGACAGGGCCGAGTTAATGAAAAACTGTTTTTT	CASSQQWGQGRVNEKLFF
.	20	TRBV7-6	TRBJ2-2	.	TGTGCCAGCAGCTTAGCCCAAGCGCAACGACAGGCCCCGAGGACCGGGGAGCTGTTTTTT	CASSLAQAQRQAPRTGELFF
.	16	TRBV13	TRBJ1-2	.	TGTGCCAGCAGCGCCAGACAGGCCGATCTTAACTATGGCTACACCTTC	CASSARQADLNYGYTF
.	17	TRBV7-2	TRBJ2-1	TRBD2	TGTGCCAGCAGCTTAAGGAGCCAGCGGGAGACGTACAATGAGCAGTTCTTC	CASSLRSQRETYNEQFF
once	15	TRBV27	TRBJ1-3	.	TGTGCCAGCAGCCCAGGGCAGAGCTCTGGAAACACCATATATTTT	CASSPGQSSGNTIYF
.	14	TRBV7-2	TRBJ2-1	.	TGTGCCAGCAGCTTAAACCCTAGCTACAATGAGCAGTTCTTC	CASSLNPSYNEQFF
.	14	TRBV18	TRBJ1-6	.	TGTGCCAGCTCCCGGACAGACTATAATTCACCCCTCCACTTT	CASSRTDYNSPLHF
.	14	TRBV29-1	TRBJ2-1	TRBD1	TGCAGCGTTGCCGGCGGGACAGGCTACAATGAGCAGTTCTTC	CSVAGGTGYNEQFF
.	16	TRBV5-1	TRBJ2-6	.	TGCGCCAGCAGCTTGGCACAAGTCCTTGGGGCCAACGTCCTGACTTTC	CASSLAQVLGANVLTF
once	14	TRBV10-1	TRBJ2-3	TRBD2	TGCGCCAGCAGTTTAGCGGGGGGGCCGGGCACGCAGTATTTT	CASSLAGGPGTQYF
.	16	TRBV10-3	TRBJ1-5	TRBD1	TGTGCCATCAGCCCGGGACAGGGGGCGAGCAATCAGCCCCAGCATTTT	CAISPGQGASNQPQHF
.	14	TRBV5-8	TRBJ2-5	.	TGTGCCAGCAGCGGCAAGGGAGGTCGGGAGACCCAGTACTTC	CASSGKGGRETQYF
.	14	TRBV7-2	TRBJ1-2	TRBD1	TGTGCCAGCAGCCCCGGGAGGGACAGGGCCAGCTACACCTTC	CASSPGRDRASYTF
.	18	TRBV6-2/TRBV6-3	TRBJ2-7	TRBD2	TGTGCCAGCAGCCGTGGACTAGCGGGAGGGCCACAGCGCTACGAGCAGTACTTC	CASSRGLAGGPQRYEQYF
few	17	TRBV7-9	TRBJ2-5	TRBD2	TGTGCCAGCAGCTTCCCTCGGGGGGGTGGGACCGAAGAGACCCAGTACTTC	CASSFPRGGGTEETQYF
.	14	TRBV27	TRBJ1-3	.	TGTGCCAGCAGTTCCCGAGTTTCTGGAAACACCATATATTTT	CASSSRVSGNTIYF
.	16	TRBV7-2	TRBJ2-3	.	TGTGCCAGCAGCTCAGGGGATTGGCGCTCAGGAGATACGCAGTATTTT	CASSSGDWRSGDTQYF
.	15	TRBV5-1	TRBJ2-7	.	TGCGCCAGCAGCTTTGGCGGGATAACGGGCTACGAGCAGTACTTC	CASSFGGITGYEQYF
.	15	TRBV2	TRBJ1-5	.	TGTGCCAGCAGCCCGCGGGGGGTGGCCACTCAGCCCCAGCATTTT	CASSPRGVATQPQHF
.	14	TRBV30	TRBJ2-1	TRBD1	TGTGCCTGGAGTCCGGGACAGGGTTGGAATGAGCAGTTCTTC	CAWSPGQGWNEQFF